Each of the 21 T cell receptor beta chains below was sequenced from the same sample in a study of vaccination and CD4 T cells after COVID-19. Time point noted: late sampling 161 to 241 days after vaccination in a few convalescent patients. Stated treatment: approximately nine-day PBMC culture with coronavirus spike peptide pools or control peptides (ViraFEST assay). Cultured CD4+ T cells had their DNA profiled by the Oncomine TCR Beta short-read assay. TCRdb itself ran the PCR reads through MiXCR, one entry per CDR3 protein. The sample lists approximately 20,000 distinct CDR3 sequences; 46% were seen once. Their recognized antigens are unknown. Source: CD4+ T cells from blood, cultured in vitro, taken about 7 months after SARS-CoV-2 vaccination. The receptor source for this set is a human donor who had recovered from COVID-19.

By its share, this clonotype is medium-sized. The J gene is TRBJ1-1, the V gene TRBV7-2; D call uncertain. The germline CDR1 and CDR2 sequences are SGHTA and FQGNSA. V was trimmed by 3 bases and J by 1 base, leaving 18 bases between them. The CDR3 consists of 17 residues. CDR3 region: CASSLFRSNAPNTEAFF. The CDR3 DNA reads TGTGCCAGCAGCTTGTTCAGAAGTAACGCTCCGAACACTGAAGCTTTCTTT.

This clonotype was seen only a few times. The J gene is TRBJ2-1, the V gene TRBV7-2; 9 nucleotides align to TRBD2. The CDR3 spans 15 residues. After removal of 2 bases from V and 4 bases from J, the junction contained 3 bases not matched to a gene. CDR1 is SGHTA, CDR2 FQGNSA, per germline. The CDR3 spells CASSLSLAGYNEQFF. The CDR3 nucleotides read TGTGCCAGCAGCTTATCGCTAGCGGGGTACAATGAGCAGTTCTTC.

V gene TRBV6-1 combines with J gene TRBJ1-6, with a weak D call TRBD1 (5 bases). V was cut by 1 base and J by 6 bases, with 7 bases left in between. The CDR3 has 14 amino acids. The germline CDR1 and CDR2 sequences are MNHNS and SASEGT. CDR3 residues: CASSEEGINSPLHF. The CDR3 region has the DNA TGTGCCAGCAGTGAAGAGGGGATTAATTCACCCCTCCACTTT.

The rearrangement joins TRBV15 to TRBJ2-3; D is possibly TRBD1 (6 bases). The CDR3 length is 21 residues. Germline values: CDR1 LNHNV, CDR2 YYDKDF (reference sequence). V lost 2 bases, J lost 6 bases, and 33 bases lay in between. This CDR3 reads CATSRHRTTGFNRFGTDTQYF. The CDR3 DNA is TGTGCCACCAGCAGACACCGAACGACAGGATTTAATCGATTTGGTACGGATACGCAGTATTTT.

This clonotype is medium-sized in the sample. CDR3 region: CASSYSANSPLHF. The CDR3 DNA follows: TGTGCCAGCAGTTACAGTGCCAATTCACCCCTCCACTTT. This sequence joins TRBV6-5 and TRBJ1-6; D uncertain. This CDR3 has 13 residues. Trimming pared 2 bases from V and 7 bases from J, leaving 6 bases between. Germline V lookup: CDR1 MNHEY, CDR2 SVGAGI.

This clonotype came up a few times. V gene TRBV4-1 combines with J gene TRBJ1-2; 7 nucleotides match TRBD1. Germline values: CDR1 MGHRA, CDR2 YSYEKL. The CDR3 covers 13 residues. Losses at the gene ends were 9 bases for V and 2 bases for J; bases not matched to a gene: 6. The CDR3, as DNA: TGCGCCAGTCGTCCGGGACAGAACTATGGCTACACCTTC. Its translation: CASRPGQNYGYTF.

This clonotype is medium-sized (0.01 to 0.1%) by share. The rearrangement uses TRBV27 and TRBJ1-6; a weak D match, TRBD1 (5 bases). The CDR3 consists of 13 residues. V dropped 2 bases and J dropped 7 bases, with 6 bases sitting between them. Germline V gene lookup returns CDR1 MNHEY and CDR2 SMNVEV (reference sequence). The CDR3 region is CASSLGGNSPLHF. CDR3 DNA sequence: TGTGCCAGCAGTTTAGGGGGAAATTCACCCCTCCACTTT.

This sequence joins TRBV6-5 and TRBJ2-7, with a possible D match to TRBD1 (5 bases). The V end was cut by 4 bases, the J end by 2 bases, with 12 bases between. CDR1 is MNHEY and CDR2 is SVGAGI in the germline V gene. The length of the CDR3 is 14 residues. CDR3 sequence reads: CASSSQGSTYEQYF. The CDR3, as DNA: TGTGCCAGCAGTTCCCAGGGTTCGACCTACGAGCAGTACTTC.

This clonotype came up a few times. The chain links TRBV5-4 to TRBJ2-7, with D uncertain. V was cut by 4 bases and J by 2 bases, with 7 bases left in between. CDR1 SGHNT and CDR2 YYREEE come from the germline V gene (reference sequence). CDR3 length equals 12 residues. CDR3 region: CASSVGAYEQYF. The CDR3 bases are TGTGCCAGCAGCGTGGGTGCCTACGAGCAGTACTTC.

The chain is built from TRBV6-1 and TRBJ2-7, with 10 bases that match TRBD2. This CDR3 contains 17 residues. V shed 4 bases, J shed 0 bases, and the junction held 9 bases outside the gene matches. Germline V gene sequence: CDR1 MNHNS, CDR2 SASEGT. This CDR3 reads CASSVILAGASSYEQYF. CDR3 in DNA: TGTGCCAGCAGTGTTATCCTAGCGGGGGCAAGCTCCTACGAGCAGTACTTC.

The chain employs TRBV19 and TRBJ1-1, with 7 bases identical to TRBD1. Germline V CDR1 and CDR2: LNHDA, SQIVND (reference sequence). This CDR3 comprises 14 residues. The J segment lost 1 base and the V segment lost 5 bases, leaving 4 bases of the junction unmatched. Here the CDR3 DNA reads TGTGCCAGTAGTGTTAGGGGGCGGAACACTGAAGCTTTCTTT. This sequence encodes CASSVRGRNTEAFF.

The chain has TRBV6-4 and TRBJ2-1, with D possibly being TRBD2 (6 bases). Trimming took off 6 bases at V and 6 bases at J, with 21 bases between the two ends. CDR1 is MRHNA, CDR2 SNTAGT, per germline. The CDR3 sequence is 16 residues long. The CDR3 coding sequence is TGTGCCAGCAGGTGGTTAGCGGCGCCTATCTTCAATGAGCAGTTCTTC. This codes for CASRWLAAPIFNEQFF.

This chain links TRBV5-1 with TRBJ2-5, with D maybe TRBD2 (6 bases). Trimming removed 3 bases from V and 5 bases from J, with 17 bases in between. CDR1 is SGHRS and CDR2 is YFSETQ in the germline V gene. The CDR3 consists of 15 residues. The CDR3 nucleotides are TGCGCCAGCAGCTCGGGAGCTAAGAGAATGGAGACCCAGTACTTC. It encodes CASSSGAKRMETQYF.

V gene TRBV20-1 combines with J gene TRBJ1-2, with unresolved D. This CDR3 is built from 13 residues. CDR1 and CDR2 (germline): DFQATT, SNEGSKA (reference sequence). V lost 0 bases, J lost 6 bases, and 11 bases lay in between. In nucleotides, the CDR3 is TGCAGTGCTAGAGAGCTAGGGCCACATGGCTACACCTTC. Translating gives CSARELGPHGYTF.

The V call is TRBV20-1, the J call TRBJ1-5; D is perhaps TRBD1 (5 bases). The CDR3 runs 14 residues. V was trimmed by 0 bases and J by 8 bases, leaving 14 bases between them. Germline values: CDR1 DFQATT, CDR2 SNEGSKA (reference sequence). CDR3 residues: CSARDRRPREPQHF. The DNA for the CDR3 is TGCAGTGCTAGAGATCGGCGGCCCAGGGAGCCCCAGCATTTT.

The chain is built from TRBV7-9 and TRBJ2-7, with unresolved D. CDR3 size: 15 residues. Germline V CDR1 and CDR2: SEHNR, FQNEAQ (reference sequence). Trimming shortened V by 2 bases and J by 2 bases, and 13 bases separated the two germline ends. The CDR3 sequence is CASSLYTVVPYEQYF. In nucleotides, the CDR3 is TGTGCCAGCAGCTTATACACAGTTGTACCCTACGAGCAGTACTTC.

CDR3: CASSLGVGSYEQYF. The CDR3, as DNA: TGTGCCAGCAGTTTAGGGGTAGGGTCCTACGAGCAGTACTTC. The chain has TRBV12-3 or TRBV12-4 and TRBJ2-7, with D unresolved. V lost 1 base and J 1 base, leaving 8 bases between the germline ends. The CDR3 totals 14 residues.

This rearrangement joins TRBV6-1 to TRBJ2-7, with 8 bases fitting TRBD1. V lost 7 bases, J lost 2 bases, and 7 bases stayed unmatched. The CDR3 is 14 residues long. The germline V gene has CDR1 MNHNS and CDR2 SASEGT. The CDR3, as DNA: TGTGCCAGCAACACAGGGGGGAGACCCTACGAGCAGTACTTC. This sequence encodes CASNTGGRPYEQYF.

The J gene is TRBJ1-2, the V gene TRBV7-8; D is unclear. This CDR3 has 13 residues. V shed 2 bases and J shed 2 bases, with 6 bases lying between them. CDR1 and CDR2 (germline): SGHVS, FQNEAQ. The CDR3 bases are TGTGCCAGCAGCTTAAGGCCAAACTATGGCTACACCTTC. It yields the protein CASSLRPNYGYTF.

This chain uses TRBV7-9 with TRBJ1-5, with D perhaps matching TRBD1 (6 bases). V lost 2 bases and J 6 bases, leaving 8 bases between the germline ends. The CDR3 loop spans 13 amino acids. Germline loops: CDR1 SEHNR, CDR2 FQNEAQ (reference sequence). The CDR3 bases are TGTGCCAGCAGCTTACAAGGGGGTCAGCCCCAGCATTTT. Residues: CASSLQGGQPQHF.

This clonotype appeared a few times. The rearrangement links TRBV11-2 to TRBJ2-7, with D unclear. V was clipped by 3 bases and J by 0 bases, with 12 bases between them. This CDR3 comprises 15 residues. CDR1 and CDR2 from the germline V gene are SGHAT and FQNNGV. The CDR3: CASSFRTSHSYEQYF. The DNA of the CDR3 is TGTGCCAGCAGCTTTAGGACCAGTCACTCCTACGAGCAGTACTTC.